Presented here are 19 T cell receptor beta chains from one specimen sequenced in a study of blood T cell repertoires in COVID-19. Produced via immunoSEQ multiplex PCR; TCRdb's table is partial and in-frame only. Altogether hundreds of thousands of clones are present, 70% to 90% being singletons, with the ten largest covering around 13%. The specimen was peripheral blood. Receptors originate from a woman in her 70s with COVID-19, enrolled during active disease.

The chain joins TRBV7-9 to TRBJ2-5; possibly TRBD1 for D (5 bases). The germline gives CDR1 SEHNR, CDR2 FQNEAQ (reference sequence). Trimming removed 5 bases from V and 1 base from J, with 14 bases in between. This CDR3 is 15 amino acids long. CDR3 protein: CASSPGGAVQETQYF. The DNA of the CDR3 is TGTGCCAGCAGCCCTGGTGGGGCAGTCCAAGAGACCCAGTACTTC.

The rearrangement links TRBV10-3 to TRBJ2-5; TRBD2 agrees at 8 bases. Germline CDR1 and CDR2: ENHRY and SYGVKD. The trim removed 4 bases at V and 2 bases at J, leaving 12 bases unmatched. The CDR3 is 17 residues long. The CDR3 DNA follows: TGTGCCATCAGTGTTATGAGGCGGGGGGATGGTCAAGAGACCCAGTACTTC. Its translation is CAISVMRRGDGQETQYF.

CDR3 sequence reads: CASRWTGTYNEQFF. For the CDR3, the DNA is TGTGCCAGTAGGTGGACAGGGACCTACAATGAGCAGTTCTTC. The chain combines TRBV19 with TRBJ2-1; 8 nucleotides match TRBD1. The germline CDR1 and CDR2 sequences are LNHDA and SQIVND (reference sequence). The CDR3 consists of 14 residues. Losses at the gene ends were 6 bases for V and 2 bases for J; bases not matched to a gene: 3. The full variable domain, completed using reference TRBV19 and TRBJ2-1, is DGGITQSPKYLFRKEGQNVTLSCEQNLNHDAMYWYRQDPGQGLRLIYYSQIVNDFQKGDIAEGYSVSREKKESFPLTVTSAQKNPTAFYLCASRWTGTYNEQFFGPGTRLTVL.

The gene calls are TRBV2 and TRBJ2-5; the match to TRBD2 covers 10 bases. The length of the CDR3 is 16 residues. Looked up from germline, CDR1 is SNHLY and CDR2 is FYNNEI. Losses at the gene ends were 6 bases for V and 2 bases for J; bases not matched to a gene: 9. CDR3 sequence (DNA): TGTGCCAGCAGGAGGGGAGTAGCGGGGGGACAAGAGACCCAGTACTTC. Translation gives CASRRGVAGGQETQYF. Based on the CDR3 plus reference TRBV2 and TRBJ2-5, the full variable domain is EPEVTQTPSHQVTQMGQEVILRCVPISNHLYFYWYRQILGQKVEFLVSFYNNEISEKSEIFDDQFSVERPDGSNFTLKIRSTKLEDSAMYFCASRRGVAGGQETQYFGPGTRLLVL.

The chain uses TRBV27 and TRBJ2-7; D is perhaps TRBD2 (5 bases). The CDR3 is 15 residues long. Trimming stripped 5 bases from V and 0 bases from J, with 14 bases between. CDR1 is MNHEY and CDR2 is SMNVEV in the germline V gene (reference sequence). The CDR3 DNA reads TGTGCCAGCAGTCAACGGACTGGCAGCTCCTACGAGCAGTACTTC. Protein sequence: CASSQRTGSSYEQYF.

The chain carries TRBV24-1 and TRBJ2-1; 7 nucleotides line up with TRBD1. The junction had 9 bases not matched to a gene; V was cut back by 7 bases and J by 4 bases. The CDR3 runs 15 residues. The germline V gene encodes CDR1 KGHDR and CDR2 SFDVKD. The CDR3 is CATSRVGTAYNEQFF. CDR3 sequence (DNA): TGTGCCACCAGCCGGGTGGGGACAGCATACAATGAGCAGTTCTTC.

The chain carries TRBV13 and TRBJ2-7, with 8 bases identical to TRBD1. With 5 bases clipped from V and 3 bases from J, the junction kept 6 bases outside the gene matches. The V gene's germline CDR1 is PRHDT and CDR2 FYEKMQ (reference sequence). The CDR3 is made up of 14 amino acids. CDR3 sequence: CASSMRQGLYEQYF. Written as DNA, the CDR3 is TGTGCCAGCAGCATGAGACAGGGGCTCTACGAGCAGTACTTC.

V gene TRBV5-1 combines with J gene TRBJ2-7; D gene ambiguous. CDR3 length: 13 amino acids. Trimming took off 0 bases at V and 6 bases at J, with 10 bases between the two ends. The V gene's germline CDR1 is SGHRS and CDR2 YFSETQ. The CDR3 region is CASSLGSPGEQYF. The CDR3 DNA sequence: TGCGCCAGCAGCTTGGGAAGCCCCGGCGAGCAGTACTTC. Full variable domain (remainder filled in from reference TRBV5-1 and TRBJ2-7): KAGVTQTPRYLIKTRGQQVTLSCSPISGHRSVSWYQQTPGQGLQFLFEYFSETQRNKGNFPGRFSGRQFSNSRSEMNVSTLELGDSALYLCASSLGSPGEQYFGPGTRLTVT.

This chain links TRBV14 with TRBJ2-7; D remains ambiguous. CDR1 is SGHDN and CDR2 is FVKESK in the germline V gene. CDR3 size: 14 residues. Deletions cut 4 bases from V and 7 bases from J, with 17 bases between. CDR3 region: CASSPSPRTREQYF. The DNA for the CDR3 is TGTGCCAGCAGCCCATCACCCAGAACGAGGGAGCAGTACTTC.

The chain employs TRBV29-1 and TRBJ2-3, with TRBD2 as a possible D gene (6 bases). V shed 1 base and J shed 8 bases, with 13 bases lying between them. CDR3 length equals 13 residues. CDR1 is SQVTM, CDR2 ANQGSEA, per germline. The CDR3 sequence is CSVEGGGLGTQYF. The DNA for the CDR3 is TGCAGCGTTGAAGGTGGGGGGTTGGGTACGCAGTATTTT.

The chain employs TRBV5-8 and TRBJ1-1; D is uncertain. The CDR3 contains 15 residues. V lost 3 bases to trimming and J lost 0 bases, with 12 bases between them. Looked up from germline, CDR1 is SGHTS and CDR2 is YDEGEE. The CDR3 here is CASSWEGDMNTEAFF. The CDR3 DNA sequence: TGTGCCAGCAGCTGGGAGGGTGACATGAACACTGAAGCTTTCTTT.

V and J are TRBV6-2 or TRBV6-3 and TRBJ2-7; no clear D gene. This CDR3 has 14 amino acids. From germline, CDR1 is MNHEY and CDR2 SVGEGT. V was shortened by 0 bases and J by 2 bases, with 8 bases between the two germline ends. CDR3 bases: TGTGCCAGCAGTTACTCGACTCCTACCTACGAGCAGTACTTC. Its protein is CASSYSTPTYEQYF.

The V and J genes are TRBV24-1 and TRBJ1-1; TRBD1 matches 11 bases. The V segment lost 3 bases and the J segment 4 bases; nucleotides outside the gene matches: 3. Germline V gene data show CDR1 as KGHDR and CDR2 as SFDVKD. The CDR3 runs 15 residues. The CDR3 sequence: CATSDAGTGGTEAFF. The CDR3 DNA sequence: TGTGCCACCAGTGATGCCGGGACAGGGGGCACTGAAGCTTTCTTT.

The chain uses TRBV5-1 and TRBJ2-1; the D gene is possibly TRBD2 (5 bases). CDR3 length: 14 residues. Germline loops: CDR1 SGHRS, CDR2 YFSETQ. Trimming removed 1 base from V and 9 bases from J, with 14 bases in between. The CDR3 reads CASSLMRFGSEQFF. In DNA form, the CDR3 reads TGCGCCAGCAGCTTGATGAGGTTTGGGAGTGAGCAGTTCTTC.

V and J are TRBV5-4 and TRBJ2-5, with 14 bases fitting TRBD2. The ends lost 2 bases at V and 3 bases at J; junction bases unmatched: 3. Germline V CDR1 and CDR2: SGHNT, YYREEE (reference sequence). The CDR3 consists of 16 residues. CDR3 residues: CASSFPGLAGEETQYF. CDR3 nucleotide sequence: TGTGCCAGCAGCTTTCCGGGACTAGCGGGGGAAGAGACCCAGTACTTC.

This rearrangement joins TRBV7-3 to TRBJ2-3; 12 positions agree with TRBD2. Per the germline V gene, CDR1 is SGHTA and CDR2 is FQGTGA. The CDR3 covers 15 residues. The junction had 4 bases not matched to a gene; V was cut back by 2 bases and J by 7 bases. Here the CDR3 reads CASSLLAGGSYTQYF. The CDR3, as DNA: TGTGCCAGCAGCTTACTAGCGGGGGGGAGTTATACGCAGTATTTT.

The rearrangement uses TRBV5-8 and TRBJ2-7; D unclear. Trimming took 4 bases from V and 5 from J, leaving 7 bases between them. CDR1 and CDR2 from the germline V gene are SGHTS and YDEGEE. The CDR3 loop spans 11 amino acids. The CDR3 sequence: CASSPYDEQYF. The DNA for the CDR3 is TGTGCCAGCAGCCCTTATGACGAGCAGTACTTC.

The V and J genes are TRBV4-1 and TRBJ1-4; no reliable D call. Trimming cost V 2 bases and J 1 base, with 11 bases left between them. The germline V gene has CDR1 MGHRA and CDR2 YSYEKL. This CDR3 contains 16 residues. The CDR3 loop is CASSQPYTRTNEKLFF. DNA of the CDR3: TGCGCCAGCAGCCAACCTTATACGCGAACTAATGAAAAACTGTTTTTT.

V gene TRBV5-1 combines with J gene TRBJ2-5; 9 nucleotides align to TRBD2. CDR3 length equals 16 residues. Unmatched junction bases numbered 14, after V lost 7 bases and J lost 4 bases. Germline CDR1 SGHRS, CDR2 YFSETQ. CDR3 loop: CASHRGGGAGRETQYF. CDR3 nucleotides: TGCGCCAGCCACCGGGGCGGGGGGGCAGGTAGAGAGACCCAGTACTTC.